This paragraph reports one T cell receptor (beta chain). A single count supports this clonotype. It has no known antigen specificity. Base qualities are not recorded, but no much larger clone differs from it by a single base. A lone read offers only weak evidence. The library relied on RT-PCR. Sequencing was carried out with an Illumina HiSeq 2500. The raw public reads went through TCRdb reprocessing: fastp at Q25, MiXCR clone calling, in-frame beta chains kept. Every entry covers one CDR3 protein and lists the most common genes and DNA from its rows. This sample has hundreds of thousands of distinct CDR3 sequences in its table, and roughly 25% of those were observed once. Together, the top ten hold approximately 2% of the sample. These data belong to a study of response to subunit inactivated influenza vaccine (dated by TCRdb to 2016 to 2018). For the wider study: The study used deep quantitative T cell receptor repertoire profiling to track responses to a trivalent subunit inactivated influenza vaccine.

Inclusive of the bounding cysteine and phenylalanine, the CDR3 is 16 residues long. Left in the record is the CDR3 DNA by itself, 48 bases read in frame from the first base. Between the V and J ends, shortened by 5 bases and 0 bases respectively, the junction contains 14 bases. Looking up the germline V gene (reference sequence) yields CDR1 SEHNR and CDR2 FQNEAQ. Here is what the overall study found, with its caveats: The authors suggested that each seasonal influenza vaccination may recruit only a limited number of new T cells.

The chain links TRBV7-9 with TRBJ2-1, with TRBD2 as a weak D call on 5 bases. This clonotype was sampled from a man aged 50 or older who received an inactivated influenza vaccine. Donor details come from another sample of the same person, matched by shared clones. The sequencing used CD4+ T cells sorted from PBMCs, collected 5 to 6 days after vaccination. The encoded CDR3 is CASSLETIGSYNEQFF. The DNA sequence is TGTGCCAGCAGCCTGGAGACTATCGGCTCCTACAATGAGCAGTTCTTC.